This T cell receptor beta chain was profiled in a study of T-cell reconstitution after alpha-beta-depleted transplantation in children. Study results and limitations: Expanded graft clones, several hundred of them, were reportedly the source of alpha-beta T cells about two months after transplant. Some patients' high day-60 TCRbeta diversity was traced to surviving recipient T cells and thymic progenitors. At one year after transplant, newly produced T cells mostly accounted for T-cell counts and diversity.

V lost 5 bases, J lost 6 bases, and 11 bases stayed unmatched. This CDR3 is 16 amino acids long. Comment on this clonotype: What it recognizes is unknown. A single base separates this from a much larger clone, so it may be a read error. No conserved phenylalanine or tryptophan is present at the end of the CDR3, so a read error is the likely explanation.

It was with unique molecular identifiers that the TCRbeta library was prepared. From the PCR reads, TCRdb called clonotypes with MiXCR, one entry per CDR3 protein. The table records 150,000 to 250,000 distinct CDR3 sequences, roughly 6% of them present only once. The clonotype was recovered from a girl under two years old with combined immunodeficiency, due to receive a stem cell transplant. The chain recombines TRBV12-3 or TRBV12-4 with TRBJ2-1, with TRBD2 matching 9 bases. This sample comprised PBMCs, obtained before TCRalphabeta/CD19-depleted stem cell transplant. The CDR3 region has the DNA TGTGCCAGCAGTCCCATGGGGCTAGCGGGATTCAATGAGCAGTTCTAC. The encoded protein is CASSPMGLAGFNEQFY.